The 12 T cell receptor beta chains given below trace back to one sample, sequenced in a study of T cell responses to AZD1222 COVID-19 vaccine. Sequencing was performed with immunoSEQ multiplex PCR; in TCRdb, only in-frame clones are kept and a portion is missing. The sample has tens of thousands of clones, approximately 90% seen once. Sequencing used peripheral blood, obtained 28 days after the second AZD1222 dose. The receptors stem from an adult who received the AZD1222 COVID-19 vaccine.

The chain's CDR3 is CAWSVLRTRSEQFF. CDR3 nucleotides: TGTGCCTGGAGTGTCCTCCGAACACGGAGCGAGCAGTTCTTC. The chain joins TRBV30 to TRBJ2-1; no definite D call. The germline gives CDR1 GTSNPN, CDR2 SVGIG (reference sequence). CDR3 length: 14 amino acids. V lost 0 bases and J 10 bases, leaving 16 bases between the germline ends.

V usage is TRBV3-1 (or the pseudogene TRBV3-2) and J usage is TRBJ2-5, with 11 bases lining up with TRBD2. J gave up 4 bases and V 2 bases, and 6 bases lay outside the gene matches. Germline loops: CDR1 LGHDT, CDR2 YNNKEL (reference sequence). This CDR3 has 16 residues. The CDR3 protein is CASSQQLAGAGETQYF. Here the CDR3 DNA reads TGTGCCAGCAGCCAACAACTAGCGGGGGCCGGAGAGACCCAGTACTTC.

Worth noting for this clone: At the DNA level, this CDR3 is encoded by other sequences in the same sample as well. This chain links TRBV6-5 with TRBJ2-5, with D perhaps TRBD2 (5 bases). CDR3 size: 13 residues. V gave up 2 bases and J gave up 5 bases, with 9 bases separating them. Germline CDR1 is MNHEY and CDR2 is SVGAGI. The CDR3 here is CASSYRGTETQYF. CDR3 coding DNA: TGTGCCAGCAGTTACCGGGGTACCGAGACCCAGTACTTC.

The chain combines TRBV2 with TRBJ1-6, with 7 bases lining up with TRBD1. The CDR3 is made up of 15 amino acids. The ends lost 4 bases at V and 3 bases at J; junction bases unmatched: 3. Per the germline V gene, CDR1 is SNHLY and CDR2 is FYNNEI. In nucleotides, the CDR3 is TGTGCCAGCAGTGGACAGGGAGTCTATAATTCACCCCTCCACTTT. It encodes CASSGQGVYNSPLHF.

This chain connects TRBV11-2 to TRBJ2-2, with 7 nucleotides matching TRBD2. Trimming at V came to 3 bases and at J to 7 bases, leaving 17 bases not matched to a gene. CDR1 and CDR2 (germline): SGHAT, FQNNGV. The CDR3 spans 18 residues. CDR3 DNA sequence: TGTGCCAGCAGCTTCTGGTTTGTAAGCGGGGAGCCAGGCGGGGAGCTGTTTTTT. It specifies CASSFWFVSGEPGGELFF.

The chain is built from TRBV7-9 and TRBJ2-5; 9 bases agree with TRBD2. After removal of 5 bases from V and 2 bases from J, the junction contained 12 bases not matched to a gene. Germline CDR1 SEHNR, CDR2 FQNEAQ (reference sequence). The CDR3 sequence is 17 residues long. CDR3 in DNA: TGTGCCAGCAGCCCCCCAAGGAGCGGGGGGAGTCAAGAGACCCAGTACTTC. It translates to CASSPPRSGGSQETQYF. The whole variable domain, filled in from reference TRBV7-9 and TRBJ2-5, reads DTGVSQNPRHKITKRGQNVTFRCDPISEHNRLYWYRQTLGQGPEFLTYFQNEAQLEKSRLLSDRFSAERPKGSFSTLEIQRTEQGDSAMYLCASSPPRSGGSQETQYFGPGTRLLVL.

The rearrangement links TRBV27 to TRBJ1-4; maybe TRBD1 (5 bases). CDR1 is MNHEY, CDR2 SMNVEV, per germline (reference sequence). The CDR3 spans 14 residues. The germline V and J ends were trimmed by 0 bases and 8 bases, with 10 bases remaining between them. The CDR3: CASSLSQGWEKLFF. CDR3 nucleotide sequence: TGTGCCAGCAGTTTATCCCAGGGATGGGAAAAACTGTTTTTT.

This chain connects TRBV11-3 to TRBJ2-4; D remains unclear. This CDR3 is 16 amino acids long. The germline CDR1 and CDR2 sequences are SGHNT and YENEEA. Trimming removed 4 bases at V and 0 bases at J, with 13 bases between. The CDR3 sequence: CASSSGRIVAKNIQYF. The CDR3 DNA reads as TGTGCCAGCAGCTCCGGCAGAATAGTAGCCAAAAACATTCAGTACTTC.

This chain uses TRBV23-1 with TRBJ2-7; 9 bases align to TRBD1. TRBV23-1 is an ORF for which the function is uncertain. The CDR3 covers 16 residues. J was trimmed by 7 bases and V by 5 bases; bases with no gene match: 15. The CDR3 DNA sequence: TGCGCCAGCAGTGCTCAAAACAGGGGGCAGGTTGGGGAGCAGTACTTC. Translation gives CASSAQNRGQVGEQYF.

The J gene is TRBJ2-1, the V gene TRBV12-3 or TRBV12-4; D is unclear. V shed 3 bases and J shed 9 bases, with 6 bases lying between them. This CDR3 is built from 11 residues. CDR3 residues: CASSFLGEQFF. The CDR3 region has the DNA TGTGCCAGCAGTTTTTTGGGTGAGCAGTTCTTC.

The CDR3 DNA follows: TGTGCCAGCAGCTCGCTGGACAGGGGCTTGTCACCCCTCCACTTT. It codes for CASSSLDRGLSPLHF. The rearrangement links TRBV6-5 to TRBJ1-6, with TRBD1 matching 9 bases. Germline assignment: CDR1 MNHEY and CDR2 SVGAGI. This CDR3 has 15 amino acids. J lost 10 bases, V lost 6 bases, and 10 bases had no gene match.

The V call is TRBV9, the J call TRBJ2-5, with TRBD1 identical over 9 bases. CDR1 is SGDLS and CDR2 is YYNGEE in the germline V gene. The CDR3 is made up of 16 amino acids. Germline trimming cut 2 bases from V and 3 bases from J; bases unmatched to any gene: 8. CDR3 nucleotides: TGTGCCAGCAGCGTCGGACAGGGGAGGTTAGAAGAGACCCAGTACTTC. Protein product: CASSVGQGRLEETQYF.